These T cell receptor beta chains were read from a single sample in a study of blood T cell repertoires in COVID-19. Profiling relied on immunoSEQ multiplex PCR, and the TCRdb table lists in-frame clones only, not all of them. The sample contains hundreds of thousands of clones, 70% to 90% of which appear only once. The sequencing input was peripheral blood. All receptors derive from a woman between 50 and 59 years old with active or convalescent COVID-19. Each CDR3 is given with its conserved first and last residue. D genes are given only for firm matches. Expanded clones are given a class, and other clones once, few, many or no size at all.

D gene: .
J gene: TRBJ2-7
clone size: once
V gene: TRBV6-5
CDR3 protein: CASSYSGEQYF
CDR3 DNA: TGTGCCAGCAGTTACAGCGGGGAGCAGTACTTC

D gene: .
J gene: TRBJ1-2
clone size: .
V gene: TRBV19
CDR3 protein: CATLGGGGGYTF
CDR3 DNA: TGTGCCACCCTCGGCGGGGGAGGAGGCTACACCTTC

D gene: TRBD2
J gene: TRBJ2-7
clone size: .
V gene: TRBV9
CDR3 protein: CASSVEAGAHYEQYF
CDR3 DNA: TGTGCCAGCAGCGTAGAAGCGGGGGCCCACTACGAGCAGTACTTC

D gene: .
J gene: TRBJ2-5
clone size: .
V gene: TRBV9
CDR3 protein: CASGALQETQYF
CDR3 DNA: TGTGCCAGCGGGGCTCTCCAAGAGACCCAGTACTTC

D gene: .
J gene: TRBJ2-1
clone size: once
V gene: TRBV10-3
CDR3 protein: CAISPGNEQFF
CDR3 DNA: TGTGCCATCAGCCCGGGGAATGAGCAGTTCTTC

D gene: .
J gene: TRBJ1-1
clone size: .
V gene: TRBV19
CDR3 protein: CATTQEGNTEAFF
CDR3 DNA: TGTGCCACTACCCAAGAGGGGAACACTGAAGCTTTCTTT

D gene: TRBD1
J gene: TRBJ2-1
clone size: .
V gene: TRBV19
CDR3 protein: CASSAGGVWNEQFF
CDR3 DNA: TGTGCCAGTAGCGCAGGGGGCGTTTGGAATGAGCAGTTCTTC

D gene: .
J gene: TRBJ2-7
clone size: .
V gene: TRBV6-5
CDR3 protein: CASSLISLSSYEQYF
CDR3 DNA: TGTGCCAGCTCGTTAATTTCCTTGAGCTCCTACGAGCAGTACTTC

D gene: .
J gene: TRBJ1-4
clone size: .
V gene: TRBV30
CDR3 protein: CAWSQATNEKLFF
CDR3 DNA: TGTGCCTGGAGTCAGGCAACTAATGAAAAACTGTTTTTT

D gene: .
J gene: TRBJ1-4
clone size: .
V gene: TRBV27
CDR3 protein: CASSPQGGDEKLFF
CDR3 DNA: TGTGCCAGCAGCCCTCAGGGCGGCGATGAAAAACTGTTTTTT

D gene: TRBD2
J gene: TRBJ2-3
clone size: .
V gene: TRBV19
CDR3 protein: CASSATSVDTQYF
CDR3 DNA: TGTGCCAGTAGTGCGACTAGCGTAGATACGCAGTATTTT

D gene: TRBD1
J gene: TRBJ1-5
clone size: .
V gene: TRBV7-2
CDR3 protein: CASSWTGSNQPQHF
CDR3 DNA: TGTGCCAGCAGCTGGACAGGTAGCAATCAGCCCCAGCATTTT

D gene: .
J gene: TRBJ1-3
clone size: few
V gene: TRBV11-2
CDR3 protein: CASSFQSGNTIYF
CDR3 DNA: TGTGCCAGCAGCTTTCAATCTGGAAACACCATATATTTT

D gene: .
J gene: TRBJ2-7
clone size: .
V gene: TRBV5-4
CDR3 protein: CASSVGKFVPGSSYEQYF
CDR3 DNA: TGTGCCAGCAGCGTGGGCAAGTTTGTACCTGGGAGCTCCTACGAGCAGTACTTC

D gene: TRBD1
J gene: TRBJ1-1
clone size: .
V gene: TRBV5-1
CDR3 protein: CASSLTGGLGEAFF
CDR3 DNA: TGCGCCAGCAGCTTAACAGGGGGCCTGGGTGAAGCTTTCTTT

D gene: .
J gene: TRBJ2-5
clone size: .
V gene: TRBV24-1
CDR3 protein: CATSAGQPQETQYF
CDR3 DNA: TGTGCCACCAGTGCAGGACAGCCCCAAGAGACCCAGTACTTC

D gene: .
J gene: TRBJ1-5
clone size: .
V gene: TRBV27
CDR3 protein: CASSSDRGQPQHF
CDR3 DNA: TGTGCCAGCAGTTCAGATCGGGGTCAGCCCCAGCATTTT

D gene: .
J gene: TRBJ2-7
clone size: once
V gene: TRBV21-1
CDR3 protein: CASSSRTSGDYEQYF
CDR3 DNA: TGTGCCAGCAGCTCCCGGACTAGCGGGGACTACGAGCAGTACTTC

D gene: .
J gene: TRBJ1-6
clone size: .
V gene: TRBV6-5
CDR3 protein: CATSSWPNSPLHF
CDR3 DNA: TGTGCCACCAGTTCTTGGCCTAATTCACCCCTCCACTTT

D gene: .
J gene: TRBJ1-1
clone size: many
V gene: TRBV13
CDR3 protein: CASSSQDRLNTEAFF
CDR3 DNA: TGTGCCAGCAGCTCCCAGGACAGATTGAACACTGAAGCTTTCTTT

D gene: .
J gene: TRBJ2-1
clone size: once
V gene: TRBV21-1
CDR3 protein: CASSKVCAGRNEQFF
CDR3 DNA: TGTGCCAGCAGCAAAGTTTGCGCGGGGCGGAATGAGCAGTTCTTC

D gene: .
J gene: TRBJ1-4
clone size: .
V gene: TRBV28
CDR3 protein: CASREGPANEKLFF
CDR3 DNA: TGTGCCAGCAGAGAGGGTCCAGCTAATGAAAAACTGTTTTTT

D gene: TRBD1
J gene: TRBJ1-3
clone size: once
V gene: TRBV9
CDR3 protein: CASSVGIPGGGGNTIYF
CDR3 DNA: TGTGCCAGCAGCGTCGGAATCCCAGGGGGCGGGGGAAACACCATATATTTT

D gene: .
J gene: TRBJ1-4
clone size: .
V gene: TRBV5-1
CDR3 protein: CASSRTAHNEKLFF
CDR3 DNA: TGCGCCAGCAGCAGGACAGCCCACAATGAAAAACTGTTTTTT

D gene: .
J gene: TRBJ1-5
clone size: .
V gene: TRBV27
CDR3 protein: CASRAAGGGNQPQHF
CDR3 DNA: TGTGCCAGCAGAGCCGCCGGGGGGGGAAATCAGCCCCAGCATTTT

D gene: TRBD1
J gene: TRBJ2-3
clone size: .
V gene: TRBV2
CDR3 protein: CASVNRGASPDTQYF
CDR3 DNA: TGTGCCAGCGTTAACAGGGGGGCGAGCCCAGATACGCAGTATTTT

D gene: .
J gene: TRBJ2-1
clone size: .
V gene: TRBV18
CDR3 protein: CASSQYNEQFF
CDR3 DNA: TGTGCCAGCTCCCAATACAATGAGCAGTTCTTC

D gene: .
J gene: TRBJ2-2
clone size: .
V gene: TRBV7-9
CDR3 protein: CASSNPTQGLATGELFF
CDR3 DNA: TGTGCCAGCAGCAACCCAACGCAGGGGCTAGCCACCGGGGAGCTGTTTTTT

D gene: TRBD1
J gene: TRBJ1-2
clone size: few
V gene: TRBV7-7
CDR3 protein: CASSLAVAGQGVRGYTF
CDR3 DNA: TGTGCCAGCAGCTTAGCGGTGGCGGGACAGGGGGTCAGAGGCTACACCTTC

D gene: .
J gene: TRBJ2-1
clone size: .
V gene: TRBV9
CDR3 protein: CASSVASSLYNEQFF
CDR3 DNA: TGTGCCAGCAGCGTAGCTAGCTCCCTTTACAATGAGCAGTTCTTC

D gene: TRBD1
J gene: TRBJ1-4
clone size: .
V gene: TRBV7-2
CDR3 protein: CASSFDRGRTNEKLFF
CDR3 DNA: TGTGCCAGCAGCTTCGACAGGGGGCGTACTAATGAAAAACTGTTTTTT

D gene: .
J gene: TRBJ1-1
clone size: .
V gene: TRBV6-6
CDR3 protein: CASTYSGNTEAFF
CDR3 DNA: TGTGCCAGCACCTATTCAGGGAACACTGAAGCTTTCTTT

D gene: .
J gene: TRBJ2-3
clone size: .
V gene: TRBV29-1
CDR3 protein: CSVGASSTDTQYF
CDR3 DNA: TGCAGCGTTGGGGCCTCTAGCACAGATACGCAGTATTTT

D gene: TRBD1
J gene: TRBJ1-2
clone size: .
V gene: TRBV28
CDR3 protein: CASSRGTGRYGYTF
CDR3 DNA: TGTGCCAGCAGCCGAGGGACAGGGCGGTATGGCTACACCTTC

D gene: TRBD2
J gene: TRBJ2-1
clone size: .
V gene: TRBV5-5
CDR3 protein: CASSPGLAGRNEQFF
CDR3 DNA: TGTGCCAGCAGCCCGGGACTAGCGGGAAGAAATGAGCAGTTCTTC

D gene: TRBD1
J gene: TRBJ1-5
clone size: .
V gene: TRBV27
CDR3 protein: CASSDRRGLSRDQPQHF
CDR3 DNA: TGTGCCAGCAGCGACCGCAGGGGGCTTTCTAGGGATCAGCCCCAGCATTTT

D gene: TRBD1
J gene: TRBJ1-4
clone size: .
V gene: TRBV4-1
CDR3 protein: CASSQDSGTGGEKLFF
CDR3 DNA: TGCGCCAGCAGCCAAGACTCCGGGACAGGGGGGGAAAAACTGTTTTTT

D gene: .
J gene: TRBJ2-5
clone size: once
V gene: TRBV28
CDR3 protein: CASSFFTGETQYF
CDR3 DNA: TGTGCCAGCAGTTTTTTCACCGGGGAGACCCAGTACTTC

D gene: TRBD1
J gene: TRBJ1-1
clone size: .
V gene: TRBV4-1
CDR3 protein: CASSQDRGRTEAFF
CDR3 DNA: TGCGCCAGCAGCCAGGACAGGGGGAGAACTGAAGCTTTCTTT

D gene: .
J gene: TRBJ1-5
clone size: .
V gene: TRBV28
CDR3 protein: CASSLPSTYPQHF
CDR3 DNA: TGTGCCAGCAGTTTACCCTCGACTTACCCCCAGCATTTT

D gene: .
J gene: TRBJ2-7
clone size: .
V gene: TRBV20-1
CDR3 protein: CSASRWSDLEQYF
CDR3 DNA: TGCAGTGCTAGTAGGTGGTCGGACTTGGAGCAGTACTTC

D gene: TRBD2
J gene: TRBJ2-2
clone size: .
V gene: TRBV12-5
CDR3 protein: CASGIRDYLTGELFF
CDR3 DNA: TGTGCTAGTGGGATCCGGGACTACCTTACCGGGGAGCTGTTTTTT

D gene: .
J gene: TRBJ1-2
clone size: .
V gene: TRBV4-1
CDR3 protein: CASSQTMDYGYTF
CDR3 DNA: TGCGCCAGCAGCCAGACTATGGACTATGGCTACACCTTC

D gene: .
J gene: TRBJ2-5
clone size: once
V gene: TRBV7-9
CDR3 protein: CASSLVGGETQYF
CDR3 DNA: TGTGCCAGCAGCTTAGTAGGCGGAGAGACCCAGTACTTC

D gene: .
J gene: TRBJ1-4
clone size: few
V gene: TRBV19
CDR3 protein: CASSIMEHANEKLFF
CDR3 DNA: TGTGCCAGTAGTATAATGGAGCACGCTAATGAAAAACTGTTTTTT

D gene: .
J gene: TRBJ2-1
clone size: .
V gene: TRBV27
CDR3 protein: CASSTLRDFVHEQFF
CDR3 DNA: TGTGCCAGCAGTACCCTCAGGGATTTTGTACATGAGCAGTTCTTC

D gene: TRBD2
J gene: TRBJ2-1
clone size: .
V gene: TRBV5-6
CDR3 protein: CASSDTSGRFRNEQFF
CDR3 DNA: TGTGCCAGCAGCGATACTAGCGGGAGGTTCCGCAATGAGCAGTTCTTC